The 30 T cell receptor beta chains given below trace back to one sample, sequenced in a study of blood T cell repertoires in COVID-19. Sequenced by immunoSEQ multiplex PCR; TCRdb stores in-frame clones only, minus some. The repertoire has 130,000 or so clones, around 81% of them found once; the top ten carry approximately 9.1%. Sequences were obtained from peripheral blood. These receptors were collected from a woman aged 55-69 years with active or convalescent COVID-19.

The chain employs TRBV4-2 and TRBJ2-7; D uncertain. The CDR3 sequence is 14 residues long. Trimming stripped 7 bases from V and 4 bases from J, with 17 bases between. Germline CDR1 reads LGHNA; CDR2 reads YNFKEQ. Written as DNA, the CDR3 is TGTGCCAGCACCCAGAGTGTTATAAGTTACGAGCAGTACTTC. This translates into CASTQSVISYEQYF.

The chain combines TRBV4-1 with TRBJ1-3; D remains ambiguous. This CDR3 spans 14 amino acids. Germline CDR1 MGHRA, CDR2 YSYEKL. Trimming stripped 6 bases from V and 0 bases from J, with 9 bases between. The DNA for the CDR3 is TGCGCCAGCAGGAGTCTATACTCTGGAAACACCATATATTTT. Its protein is CASRSLYSGNTIYF.

This chain connects TRBV7-2 to TRBJ2-2, with 9 nucleotides matching TRBD2. This CDR3 spans 14 amino acids. The germline V gene has CDR1 SGHTA and CDR2 FQGNSA. V lost 11 bases and J lost 4; bases outside the gene matches: 8. The DNA of the CDR3 is TGTGCCGCTGTAGCGGGAGAGATCACCGGGGAGCTGTTTTTT. It yields the protein CAAVAGEITGELFF. The full variable domain, its missing parts supplied by reference TRBV7-2 and TRBJ2-2, is GAGVSQSPSNKVTEKGKDVELRCDPISGHTALYWYRQSLGQGLEFLIYFQGNSAPDKSGLPSDRFSAERTGGSVSTLTIQRTQQEDSAVYLCAAVAGEITGELFFGEGSRLTVL.

CDR3 nucleotide sequence: TGTGCCAGCTCACCACGAGGCAGCCAAGAGACCCAGTACTTC. It codes for CASSPRGSQETQYF. This chain joins TRBV18 and TRBJ2-5; D is unresolved. V gave up 1 base and J gave up 1 base, with 7 bases separating them. The germline V gene encodes CDR1 KGHSH and CDR2 LQKENI. The CDR3 is made up of 14 amino acids.

V usage is TRBV19 and J usage is TRBJ1-1; weak D call: TRBD1 (6 bases). The V and J ends lost 5 bases and 5 bases respectively, with 21 bases between them. CDR3 size: 16 residues. In germline, CDR1 is LNHDA, CDR2 SQIVND (reference sequence). The CDR3 coding sequence is TGTGCCAGTAGTTTAGGCCTGGACAGTATTAAGACTGAAGCTTTCTTT. Amino acid sequence: CASSLGLDSIKTEAFF.

About this clone: Additional DNA sequences in this sample encode the identical CDR3. This rearrangement joins TRBV28 to TRBJ2-1; TRBD2 agrees at 8 bases. CDR1 is MDHEN and CDR2 is SYDVKM in the germline V gene. The CDR3 contains 22 residues. Germline trimming cut 6 bases from V and 5 bases from J; bases unmatched to any gene: 30. DNA for the CDR3: TGTGCCAGCAGGTTTCCATCCCGGGCGCGTCCGGGGGGGGGCCGGGAGAACAATGAGCAGTTCTTC. This encodes CASRFPSRARPGGGRENNEQFF.

This clone has only a few counts. V gene TRBV28 combines with J gene TRBJ2-2; a weak D match, TRBD2 (5 bases). From germline, CDR1 is MDHEN and CDR2 SYDVKM. Trimming took 6 bases from V and 3 from J, leaving 11 bases between them. The CDR3 sequence is 14 residues long. DNA of the CDR3: TGTGCCAGCAGCCGCTCCGGGGACACCGGGGAGCTGTTTTTT. It encodes CASSRSGDTGELFF.

This chain joins TRBV28 and TRBJ1-1; no clear D gene. Germline V lookup: CDR1 MDHEN, CDR2 SYDVKM. V was pared by 1 base and J by 6 bases, with 18 bases between. CDR3 length: 16 residues. The chain's CDR3 is CASSLYGRAREAEAFF. For the CDR3, the DNA is TGTGCCAGCAGTTTATACGGGAGGGCGAGGGAAGCTGAAGCTTTCTTT.

The V and J genes are TRBV6-2 or TRBV6-3 and TRBJ2-3, with 9 positions matching TRBD2. V gave up 5 bases and J gave up 3 bases; unmatched junction bases: 12. From germline, CDR1 is MNHEY and CDR2 SVGEGT. The CDR3 has 17 amino acids. The DNA for the CDR3 is TGTGCCAGCAGTCCCCTTAGCGGGAGAGGCCAGACAGATACGCAGTATTTT. Protein product: CASSPLSGRGQTDTQYF.

The gene calls are TRBV6-5 and TRBJ1-5; a weak D match, TRBD1 (5 bases). This CDR3 is built from 14 residues. Germline CDR1 and CDR2: MNHEY and SVGAGI. V lost 6 bases, J lost 0 bases, and 9 bases lay in between. The DNA for the CDR3 is TGTGCCAGCAGATCAGGGTCTAGCAATCAGCCCCAGCATTTT. It is translated as CASRSGSSNQPQHF.

This clone has just a few counts. The rearrangement joins TRBV27 to TRBJ1-2, with D unclear. Germline CDR1 is MNHEY and CDR2 is SMNVEV (reference sequence). This CDR3 is built from 13 residues. The V end lost 6 bases, the J end lost 12 bases, and 20 bases lay between the germline ends. CDR3 residues: CASSPRPLGFHTF. The CDR3 region has the DNA TGTGCCAGCAGCCCCAGGCCACTGGGTTTTCACACCTTC.

The chain recombines TRBV5-5 with TRBJ2-2, with 7 bases identical to TRBD2. Germline CDR1 is SGHKS and CDR2 is YYEKEE (reference sequence). There are 14 residues in the CDR3. The ends lost 0 bases at V and 6 bases at J; junction bases unmatched: 2. The CDR3: CASSLGGRAGELFF. CDR3 bases: TGTGCCAGCAGCTTGGGAGGGAGGGCCGGGGAGCTGTTTTTT.

This clone was seen once. The rearrangement uses TRBV7-2 and TRBJ1-2, with TRBD1 identical over 11 bases. The V gene end was trimmed by 5 bases and the J gene end by 4 bases; junction bases not matched to a gene: 9. Germline V lookup: CDR1 SGHTA, CDR2 FQGNSA. The CDR3 contains 16 residues. This CDR3 reads CASSQHGGQGVYGYTF. CDR3 coding DNA: TGTGCCAGCAGCCAACATGGGGGACAGGGGGTCTATGGCTACACCTTC.

The chain has TRBV7-8 and TRBJ2-1; 10 nucleotides match TRBD1. Trimming took 5 bases from V and 8 from J; bases not matched to a gene: 6. The CDR3 sequence is 14 residues long. Germline CDR1 reads SGHVS; CDR2 reads FQNEAQ. CDR3 residues: CASSPRDRGHEQFF. The DNA of the CDR3 is TGTGCCAGCAGCCCAAGGGACAGGGGCCATGAGCAGTTCTTC.

This chain uses TRBV7-2 with TRBJ2-1; possibly TRBD1 for D (6 bases). Germline V gives CDR1 SGHTA, CDR2 FQGNSA. Trimming removed 4 bases at V and 3 bases at J, with 10 bases between. The CDR3 is made up of 14 amino acids. The CDR3 protein is CASSYQDSYNEQFF. The CDR3 DNA reads TGTGCCAGCAGCTACCAGGACAGCTACAATGAGCAGTTCTTC.

J is TRBJ2-1 and V is TRBV28; 8 bases agree with TRBD1. CDR1 is MDHEN, CDR2 SYDVKM, per germline. Trimming at V came to 10 bases and at J to 2 bases, leaving 4 bases not matched to a gene. There are 13 residues in the CDR3. CDR3: CATLDRAYNEQFF. In DNA, the CDR3 is TGTGCCACCCTGGACAGGGCCTACAATGAGCAGTTCTTC.

The sample holds one count of this clone. V usage is TRBV7-9 and J usage is TRBJ1-2; D may be TRBD1 (6 bases). CDR3 size: 13 residues. V was trimmed by 5 bases and J by 6 bases, leaving 13 bases between them. Per germline, CDR1 SEHNR and CDR2 FQNEAQ (reference sequence). The CDR3 DNA sequence: TGTGCCAGCAGCCCCGGACAGCACCATGGCTACACCTTC. Amino acid sequence: CASSPGQHHGYTF.

This clone was observed a handful of times. The chain recombines TRBV24-1 with TRBJ2-5, with D perhaps TRBD2 (5 bases). The length of the CDR3 is 13 residues. Per germline, CDR1 KGHDR and CDR2 SFDVKD. Between the trimmed V and J ends, which lost 4 bases and 5 bases, there was a span of 10 bases. CDR3: CATSENPGETQYF. CDR3 nucleotides: TGTGCCACCAGTGAAAATCCGGGGGAGACCCAGTACTTC.

The chain combines TRBV6-1 with TRBJ2-1; 10 bases map to TRBD2. With 1 base clipped from V and 6 bases from J, the junction kept 3 bases outside the gene matches. This CDR3 comprises 15 residues. The germline CDR1 and CDR2 sequences are MNHNS and SASEGT. The CDR3 DNA reads TGTGCCAGCAGTGAAGGGGGACTAGCGACCAATGAGCAGTTCTTC. Amino acids: CASSEGGLATNEQFF.

V usage is TRBV2 and J usage is TRBJ1-2; TRBD1 agrees at 11 bases. Germline lookup yields CDR1 SNHLY and CDR2 FYNNEI. The V and J ends lost 5 bases and 1 base, in that order; junction bases with no gene match: 9. The CDR3 sequence is 17 residues long. For the CDR3, the DNA is TGTGCCAGCAGTCCCCGGGACAGGGGGATATATAACTATGGCTACACCTTC. Amino acids: CASSPRDRGIYNYGYTF.

The V gene is TRBV3-1 (or the pseudogene TRBV3-2), the J gene TRBJ2-2, with 10 nucleotides matching TRBD2. The CDR3 contains 18 residues. Trimming took 0 bases from V and 0 from J; bases not matched to a gene: 4. Per the germline V gene, CDR1 is LGHDT and CDR2 is YNNKEL (reference sequence). CDR3 sequence reads: CASSQDSSGRANTGELFF. The CDR3 region has the DNA TGTGCCAGCAGCCAAGATTCCAGCGGGAGGGCGAACACCGGGGAGCTGTTTTTT.

The chain employs TRBV3-1 (or the pseudogene TRBV3-2) and TRBJ1-6; 7 nucleotides align to TRBD1. CDR1 LGHDT and CDR2 YNNKEL come from the germline V gene (reference sequence). CDR3 length: 16 amino acids. The junction had 9 bases not matched to a gene; V was cut back by 4 bases and J by 6 bases. The DNA for the CDR3 is TGTGCCAGCAGCCCCCTCCCGGGACAGAGTAATTCACCCCTCCACTTT. Its protein product is CASSPLPGQSNSPLHF.

This sequence joins TRBV28 and TRBJ1-5, with 7 nucleotides matching TRBD1. This CDR3 spans 14 amino acids. V shed 6 bases and J 0 bases; nucleotides not matched to a gene: 2. CDR1 is MDHEN and CDR2 is SYDVKM in the germline V gene. The DNA for the CDR3 is TGTGCCAGCAGGTACAGGGGTAGCAATCAGCCCCAGCATTTT. Translating it yields CASRYRGSNQPQHF.

This clone was picked up a small number of times. This chain uses TRBV11-1 with TRBJ2-7; possible D gene TRBD1, 6 bases. The CDR3 sequence is 13 residues long. Trimming took 1 base from V and 5 from J, leaving 9 bases between them. The germline V gene has CDR1 SGHAT and CDR2 FQDESV (reference sequence). CDR3: CASSLEDRDEQYF. DNA of the CDR3: TGTGCCAGCAGCTTAGAGGACAGAGACGAGCAGTACTTC.

This clone showed up just once. The rearrangement joins TRBV24-1 to TRBJ2-2; 8 nucleotides match TRBD2. With 9 bases clipped from V and 5 bases from J, the junction kept 7 bases outside the gene matches. CDR3 length: 14 amino acids. The germline V gene encodes CDR1 KGHDR and CDR2 SFDVKD. The CDR3 bases are TGTGCCACCTCCTTCAGCGGGGGTACCGGGGAGCTGTTTTTT. Its protein product is CATSFSGGTGELFF.

This chain connects TRBV29-1 to TRBJ2-5; 9 nucleotides align to TRBD2. This CDR3 spans 13 amino acids. Germline values: CDR1 SQVTM, CDR2 ANQGSEA. The CDR3 loop reads CSARLAEKETQYF. Written as DNA, the CDR3 is TGCAGTGCCAGACTAGCGGAAAAAGAGACCCAGTACTTC.

The CDR3 bases are TGTGCCAGCAGCAATACGGGGGGGGCTAATGAAAAACTGTTTTTT. It translates to CASSNTGGANEKLFF. This sequence joins TRBV3-1 (or the pseudogene TRBV3-2) and TRBJ1-4, with a possible D match to TRBD1 (5 bases). From germline, CDR1 is LGHDT and CDR2 YNNKEL (reference sequence). CDR3 length: 15 residues. V was clipped by 5 bases and J by 3 bases, with 13 bases between them.

The rearrangement links TRBV19 to TRBJ1-5; the D is unclear. Germline V gene lookup returns CDR1 LNHDA and CDR2 SQIVND (reference sequence). The V end lost 7 bases, the J end lost 9 bases, and 19 bases lay between the germline ends. The CDR3 is 14 residues long. The CDR3 region is CASTRGQAAGPQHF. The CDR3 DNA is TGTGCCAGTACCCGCGGGCAGGCCGCTGGGCCCCAGCATTTT. Supplemented by reference TRBV19 and TRBJ1-5, the full variable domain reads DGGITQSPKYLFRKEGQNVTLSCEQNLNHDAMYWYRQDPGQGLRLIYYSQIVNDFQKGDIAEGYSVSREKKESFPLTVTSAQKNPTAFYLCASTRGQAAGPQHFGDGTRLSIL.

This clone has a handful of counts. This CDR3 reads CASSLFLGESYNEQFF. For the CDR3, the DNA is TGTGCCAGCAGCTTATTTCTCGGTGAATCCTACAATGAGCAGTTCTTC. The rearrangement joins TRBV7-7 to TRBJ2-1; D unclear. Trimming pared 2 bases from V and 1 base from J, leaving 12 bases between. This CDR3 has 16 residues. Germline CDR1 is SSHAT and CDR2 is FNYEAQ (reference sequence). The full variable domain, rest sourced from reference TRBV7-7 and TRBJ2-1, is GAGVSQSPRYKVTKRGQDVTLRCDPISSHATLYWYQQALGQGPEFLTYFNYEAQPDKSGLPSDRFSAERPEGSISTLTIQRTEQRDSAMYRCASSLFLGESYNEQFFGPGTRLTVL.

The rearrangement joins TRBV28 to TRBJ1-6; maybe TRBD1 (5 bases). The CDR3 sequence is 14 residues long. CDR1 is MDHEN, CDR2 SYDVKM, per germline. The V end lost 10 bases, the J end lost 7 bases, and 17 bases lay between the germline ends. CDR3 in amino acids: CATLLGQKNSPLHF. CDR3 in DNA: TGTGCCACCCTCCTCGGACAAAAGAATTCACCCCTCCACTTT.